Below, 30 T cell receptor beta chains from the same sample are listed, as sequenced in a study of blood T cell repertoires in COVID-19. Here immunoSEQ multiplex PCR was the method, and the copy in TCRdb shows in-frame clones only, minus some. The repertoire includes some 230,000 clones, 80% to 85% of them detected once, and roughly 3% sits in the top ten. The material sequenced was peripheral blood. These receptors came from a woman aged 30 to 39 who had recovered from COVID-19.

The V call is TRBV27, the J call TRBJ1-6, with no clear D. Germline V gene sequence: CDR1 MNHEY, CDR2 SMNVEV (reference sequence). This CDR3 contains 13 residues. The ends were cut back, 9 bases at V and 11 bases at J, with 17 bases in the middle. The CDR3 is CARTTPVRTPLHF. CDR3 nucleotide sequence: TGTGCCAGGACAACGCCGGTTCGAACACCCCTCCACTTT.

The rearrangement links TRBV4-1 to TRBJ2-1; TRBD2 is a possible D gene (5 bases). V was trimmed by 7 bases and J by 10 bases, leaving 14 bases between them. This CDR3 region has 12 residues. Germline V gene data show CDR1 as MGHRA and CDR2 as YSYEKL. In DNA, the CDR3 is TGCGCCAGCATCTCTCTACGCGGGGAGCAGTTCTTC. Protein product: CASISLRGEQFF.

V is TRBV7-3 and J is TRBJ2-1; TRBD1 matches at 11 bases. Germline V gene sequence: CDR1 SGHTA, CDR2 FQGTGA. The J segment lost 3 bases and the V segment lost 0 bases, leaving 7 bases of the junction unmatched. The CDR3 contains 18 residues. CDR3 loop: CASSLTVPGTGGYNEQFF. CDR3 coding DNA: TGTGCCAGCAGCTTAACGGTCCCCGGGACAGGGGGCTACAATGAGCAGTTCTTC.

This rearrangement joins TRBV6-6 to TRBJ2-2, with a possible D match to TRBD2 (5 bases). The CDR3 covers 14 residues. The V gene's germline CDR1 is MNHNY and CDR2 SVGAGI (reference sequence). With 7 bases removed from V and 8 bases from J, the gap between germline ends came to 17 bases. The CDR3 reads CASKPYPGLGELFF. DNA for the CDR3: TGTGCCAGCAAACCTTATCCGGGATTGGGGGAGCTGTTTTTT.

This sequence joins TRBV5-1 and TRBJ2-1; 7 nucleotides align to TRBD2. The V and J ends lost 3 bases and 9 bases, in that order; junction bases with no gene match: 12. CDR3 length equals 15 residues. CDR1 is SGHRS, CDR2 YFSETQ, per germline. In DNA, the CDR3 is TGCGCCAGCAGCTCCGGGACTACCGTTTACGGTGAGCAGTTCTTC. This gives the protein CASSSGTTVYGEQFF.

The chain uses TRBV6-2 or TRBV6-3 and TRBJ2-2, with 7 bases lining up with TRBD1. CDR1 is MNHEY and CDR2 is SVGEGT in the germline V gene. Losses at the gene ends were 6 bases for V and 1 base for J; bases not matched to a gene: 11. The CDR3 extends over 17 amino acids. This CDR3 reads CASSPNRGRGNTGELFF. The CDR3 bases are TGTGCCAGCAGCCCTAACAGGGGACGAGGGAACACCGGGGAGCTGTTTTTT.

The V call is TRBV7-3, the J call TRBJ2-5; TRBD1 matches at 9 bases. In germline, CDR1 is SGHTA, CDR2 FQGTGA. The CDR3 sequence is 13 residues long. The V segment lost 5 bases and the J segment 4 bases; nucleotides outside the gene matches: 2. The CDR3 sequence is CASSQGQGETQYF. The CDR3 DNA follows: TGTGCCAGCAGCCAGGGACAGGGAGAGACCCAGTACTTC. Based on the CDR3 plus reference TRBV7-3 and TRBJ2-5, the full variable domain is GAGVSQTPSNKVTEKGKYVELRCDPISGHTALYWYRQSLGQGPEFLIYFQGTGAADDSGLPNDRFFAVRPEGSVSTLKIQRTERGDSAVYLCASSQGQGETQYFGPGTRLLVL.

The genes are TRBV19 and TRBJ1-4, with 8 nucleotides matching TRBD1. The germline V gene has CDR1 LNHDA and CDR2 SQIVND (reference sequence). V gave up 7 bases and J gave up 2 bases; unmatched junction bases: 6. This CDR3 is 15 amino acids long. The CDR3 loop reads CASNWAGGTNEKLFF. The CDR3 DNA reads TGTGCCAGTAATTGGGCAGGGGGCACTAATGAAAAACTGTTTTTT. The entire variable domain, with the rest obtained from reference TRBV19 and TRBJ1-4, is as follows: DGGITQSPKYLFRKEGQNVTLSCEQNLNHDAMYWYRQDPGQGLRLIYYSQIVNDFQKGDIAEGYSVSREKKESFPLTVTSAQKNPTAFYLCASNWAGGTNEKLFFGSGTQLSVL.

This chain connects TRBV18 to TRBJ1-5; no definite D call. Germline-derived CDR1 and CDR2 are KGHSH and LQKENI. There are 13 residues in the CDR3. Trimming left V 5 bases short and J 5 bases short, with 10 bases between. CDR3 region: CASSTQVYQPQHF. CDR3 in DNA: TGTGCCAGCTCAACGCAGGTGTATCAGCCCCAGCATTTT.

The rearrangement joins TRBV6-5 to TRBJ2-7, with 11 bases aligning to TRBD1. CDR1 and CDR2 from the germline V gene are MNHEY and SVGAGI. With V trimmed by 6 bases and J by 4 bases, 5 bases remained unmatched. The CDR3 totals 14 residues. CDR3 nucleotides: TGTGCCAGCAGGCGGGACAGGGGGTCATACGAGCAGTACTTC. Encoded protein: CASRRDRGSYEQYF.

The chain couples TRBV28 to TRBJ2-7, with 12 positions matching TRBD2. CDR1 and CDR2 from the germline V gene are MDHEN and SYDVKM. Unmatched junction bases numbered 15, after V lost 3 bases and J lost 6 bases. This CDR3 is 18 amino acids long. The CDR3 sequence: CASSFTRPTSGSVSEQYF. In DNA, the CDR3 is TGTGCCAGCAGTTTCACTCGCCCGACTAGCGGGAGCGTAAGCGAGCAGTACTTC.

This chain uses TRBV10-3 with TRBJ2-1, with 13 bases lining up with TRBD2. Trimming at V came to 3 bases and at J to 9 bases, leaving 5 bases not matched to a gene. Germline CDR1 ENHRY, CDR2 SYGVKD. This CDR3 has 15 residues. The CDR3 nucleotides are TGTGCCATCAGTGATGGGACTAGCGGGAATCTTGAGCAGTTCTTC. Translation gives CAISDGTSGNLEQFF.

A word on this clone: The same CDR3 arises from other DNA sequences in this sample as well. The chain joins TRBV11-2 to TRBJ2-3; 7 nucleotides line up with TRBD1. CDR3 length equals 15 residues. J lost 5 bases, V lost 5 bases, and 10 bases had no gene match. CDR1 is SGHAT and CDR2 is FQNNGV in the germline V gene. The CDR3 nucleotides read TGTGCCAGCAGCCCCGACAGGGTAATCGGAGATACGCAGTATTTT. It codes for CASSPDRVIGDTQYF.

J is TRBJ2-1 and V is TRBV18; TRBD2 might be the D (8 bases). Germline V gene data show CDR1 as KGHSH and CDR2 as LQKENI. V was clipped by 3 bases and J by 5 bases, with 14 bases between them. This CDR3 contains 15 residues. The CDR3 is CASSPPGGGDNEQFF. The CDR3 DNA reads TGTGCCAGCTCACCGCCGGGAGGGGGCGACAATGAGCAGTTCTTC.

This rearrangement joins TRBV28 to TRBJ2-3; TRBD2 agrees at 8 bases. Germline assignment: CDR1 MDHEN and CDR2 SYDVKM. The CDR3 consists of 15 residues. V shed 2 bases, J shed 6 bases, and the junction held 7 bases outside the gene matches. DNA for the CDR3: TGTGCCAGCAGTTTAGCCAGCGGGAGACCTGATACGCAGTATTTT. Residues: CASSLASGRPDTQYF.

This clone appeared a few times. The rearrangement uses TRBV28 and TRBJ2-5, with TRBD2 as a possible D gene (6 bases). CDR3 length: 13 residues. CDR1 and CDR2 from the germline V gene are MDHEN and SYDVKM. Trimming shortened V by 6 bases and J by 4 bases, and 12 bases separated the two germline ends. The CDR3: CASSPLARETQYF. Written as DNA, the CDR3 is TGTGCCAGCAGCCCACTAGCCCGAGAGACCCAGTACTTC. The variable domain in full, with the rest retrieved from reference TRBV28 and TRBJ2-5, is DVKVTQSSRYLVKRTGEKVFLECVQDMDHENMFWYRQDPGLGLRLIYFSYDVKMKEKGDIPEGYSVSREKKERFSLILESASTNQTSMYLCASSPLARETQYFGPGTRLLVL.

The genes are TRBV5-4 and TRBJ2-1; TRBD1 matches at 8 bases. CDR1 and CDR2 from the germline V gene are SGHNT and YYREEE (reference sequence). The CDR3 has 18 residues. With V trimmed by 4 bases and J by 1 base, 13 bases remained unmatched. DNA of the CDR3: TGTGCCAGCAGCCACCAGGGGGCAGGGTCCGGATCCTACAATGAGCAGTTCTTC. Amino acids: CASSHQGAGSGSYNEQFF.

The chain has TRBV5-6 and TRBJ1-1; D uncertain. V dropped 1 base and J dropped 5 bases, with 9 bases sitting between them. Germline assignment: CDR1 SGHDT and CDR2 YYEEEE. This CDR3 has 13 amino acids. The CDR3 nucleotides read TGTGCCAGCAGCTTGATCGGAGGGACTGAAGCTTTCTTT. Translating gives CASSLIGGTEAFF.

The J gene is TRBJ2-7, the V gene TRBV25-1; tentatively, D is TRBD2 (6 bases). This CDR3 is 16 amino acids long. Germline CDR1 reads MGHDK; CDR2 reads SYGVNS. V dropped 4 bases and J dropped 2 bases, with 18 bases sitting between them. For the CDR3, the DNA is TGTGCCAGCAGTGGCTCCGCGGGGAGCGAAACCTACGAGCAGTACTTC. Encoded protein: CASSGSAGSETYEQYF.

The genes are TRBV12-3 or TRBV12-4 and TRBJ1-1, with a tentative D call TRBD1 (5 bases). This CDR3 contains 13 residues. V lost 6 bases, J lost 5 bases, and 13 bases lay in between. The CDR3 sequence is CASRPTGTTEAFF. CDR3 bases: TGTGCCAGCAGACCCACCGGGACTACTGAAGCTTTCTTT.

The chain joins TRBV14 to TRBJ1-6, with no clear D. With 5 bases removed from V and 13 bases from J, the gap between germline ends came to 21 bases. There are 15 residues in the CDR3. From germline, CDR1 is SGHDN and CDR2 FVKESK. Written as DNA, the CDR3 is TGTGCCAGCAGCGAGGGATTCGGGAGGAAGGGCCCCCTCCACTTT. This codes for CASSEGFGRKGPLHF.

The chain has TRBV28 and TRBJ1-2; weak D call: TRBD1 (6 bases). Looked up from germline, CDR1 is MDHEN and CDR2 is SYDVKM. The CDR3 has 14 residues. The V end lost 6 bases, the J end lost 3 bases, and 14 bases lay between the germline ends. CDR3 loop: CASSGRGGHYGYTF. The CDR3 DNA reads as TGTGCCAGCAGCGGGAGGGGGGGTCACTATGGCTACACCTTC.

The gene calls are TRBV11-2 and TRBJ2-5, with TRBD2 matching over 8 bases. Germline V gene data show CDR1 as SGHAT and CDR2 as FQNNGV. V was clipped by 5 bases and J by 3 bases; unmatched bases: 8. This CDR3 is 15 amino acids long. CDR3 DNA sequence: TGTGCCAGCAGCCCCCGACTAGCGCCAGAAGAGACCCAGTACTTC. This translates into CASSPRLAPEETQYF.

This sequence joins TRBV28 and TRBJ2-7; TRBD1 matches 9 bases. The CDR3 has 15 residues. Germline assignment: CDR1 MDHEN and CDR2 SYDVKM. Germline trimming cut 1 base from V and 4 bases from J; bases unmatched to any gene: 5. The CDR3 region has the DNA TGTGCCAGCAGTTTATCGGGACAGGGCTTATACGAGCAGTACTTC. This encodes CASSLSGQGLYEQYF. The full variable domain, completed using reference TRBV28 and TRBJ2-7, is DVKVTQSSRYLVKRTGEKVFLECVQDMDHENMFWYRQDPGLGLRLIYFSYDVKMKEKGDIPEGYSVSREKKERFSLILESASTNQTSMYLCASSLSGQGLYEQYFGPGTRLTVT.

This clone was counted a single time. The rearrangement uses TRBV7-9 and TRBJ2-7; D unresolved. Germline V gives CDR1 SEHNR, CDR2 FQNEAQ (reference sequence). The V end was cut by 5 bases, the J end by 3 bases, with 11 bases between. This CDR3 has 13 amino acids. CDR3 DNA sequence: TGTGCCAGCAGCCCGACTGGTCGCTACGAGCAGTACTTC. Protein: CASSPTGRYEQYF.

V gene TRBV18 combines with J gene TRBJ2-6, with TRBD1 identical over 9 bases. V shed 2 bases and J 4 bases; nucleotides not matched to a gene: 9. Germline V gene sequence: CDR1 KGHSH, CDR2 LQKENI. The CDR3 runs 18 residues. This CDR3 reads CASSPWRDRASGANVLTF. CDR3 nucleotide sequence: TGTGCCAGCTCACCATGGCGGGACAGGGCTTCAGGGGCCAACGTCCTGACTTTC. The complete variable domain, with remaining parts taken from reference TRBV18 and TRBJ2-6, reads NAGVMQNPRHLVRRRGQEARLRCSPMKGHSHVYWYRQLPEEGLKFMVYLQKENIIDESGMPKERFSAEFPKEGPSILRIQQVVRGDSAAYFCASSPWRDRASGANVLTFGAGSRLTVL.

V and J are TRBV19 and TRBJ1-5; TRBD1 agrees at 9 bases. V shed 3 bases, J shed 7 bases, and the junction held 7 bases outside the gene matches. Germline V gene sequence: CDR1 LNHDA, CDR2 SQIVND (reference sequence). The CDR3 sequence is 15 residues long. The CDR3 DNA sequence: TGTGCCAGTAGTATCCGGGACAGGGACGTACAGCCCCAGCATTTT. Its protein is CASSIRDRDVQPQHF.

This chain connects TRBV30 to TRBJ1-4; D unclear. The germline CDR1 and CDR2 sequences are GTSNPN and SVGIG (reference sequence). V was clipped by 0 bases and J by 8 bases, with 16 bases between them. The CDR3 extends over 15 amino acids. The DNA for the CDR3 is TGTGCCTGGAGTGTACAAGGATACTCAGGCGAAAAACTGTTTTTT. It is translated as CAWSVQGYSGEKLFF.

The chain is built from TRBV5-4 and TRBJ1-4; D is uncertain. CDR3 length equals 14 residues. Germline CDR1 SGHNT, CDR2 YYREEE (reference sequence). The V and J ends lost 1 base and 0 bases respectively, with 4 bases between them. The CDR3 bases are TGTGCCAGCAGCTTGACAACAACTAATGAAAAACTGTTTTTT. This encodes CASSLTTTNEKLFF.

The V call is TRBV5-1, the J call TRBJ1-2; D might be TRBD1 (6 bases). CDR3 length: 16 amino acids. V lost 4 bases to trimming and J lost 6 bases, with 22 bases between them. CDR1 is SGHRS, CDR2 YFSETQ, per germline. The CDR3 nucleotides read TGCGCCAGCAGCGTGTTACCGGGACAACTGTTAAATGGCTACACCTTC. It yields the protein CASSVLPGQLLNGYTF.